The entry below gives a single T cell receptor beta chain sequence along with its context. The antigen is unknown. This sample was taken from a study of identical twins. Study-wide points: Compared with models, monozygotic twins showed more out-of-frame TCR alpha sharing.

Template switching (which added a universal primer site) was used, and cDNA carried unique molecular identifiers. TCRdb re-analysed the 5' RACE reads in MiXCR, keeping a single row per CDR3 protein. The table shows approximately 1.8 million distinct CDR3 sequences, with roughly a third occurring only once. The CDR3 covers 14 residues. CDR1 and CDR2 (germline): MNHEY, SMNVEV (reference sequence). The ends were cut back, 1 base at V and 7 bases at J, with 13 bases in the middle. Everyone who donated was a healthy Caucasian. The receptor was isolated from a newborn girl in good health. This chain links TRBV27 with TRBJ1-2; tentatively, D is TRBD1 (5 bases). The sample was cord blood. CDR3 residues: CASSLLVGDPGYTF. CDR3 DNA sequence: TGTGCCAGCAGTTTATTAGTCGGGGACCCTGGCTACACCTTC.